This TCR beta chain was identified in a study of blood T cells in healthy people across ages (dated by TCRdb to the mid-2010s). Study-level background: Template switching captured roughly one uniquely barcoded TCR beta cDNA molecule per two T cells in model experiments. The donors were divided into four age groups: young (average roughly 17 years), middle-aged (about 39), aged (about 61) and long-lived (about 84). Donors of different ages were randomly distributed across sequencing lanes to avoid experimental bias. Using deep sequencing normalized with unique cDNA molecular identifiers, the study measured how TCR beta repertoire diversity changes with age. Using the same blood draw, the study looked at two additional independent replicas of 1 million unique cDNA reads for two donors, one aged 18 to 30 and the other aged 80 or older.

With respect to this clonotype: Its antigen is not yet known. No much larger clone is present one base from it, and per-base qualities are unavailable.

Library creation used 5' RACE. The data were produced on an Illumina HiSeq 2500. A second roughly 7 to 12 cycle PCR used a sample-barcoded 5' primer and a J-beta primer mix. A unique molecular identifier was introduced onto each TCR beta cDNA molecule by a template-switch 5' adaptor carrying 12 random nucleotides. Each sample yielded at least 2.5 million CDR3-containing paired-end reads. First-strand cDNA synthesis was performed from all RNA using the Mint cDNA synthesis kit, with priming by a TRBC-specific oligonucleotide. Following uracil-DNA glycosylase treatment, a first 18-cycle PCR with universal primers M1SS and BC2_uni_R was performed on all cDNA. The authors' analysis ran thus. Normalization of each sample was performed by random selection of 1 million high-quality reads, each carrying a distinct molecular identifier. Reads sharing molecular identifiers were discarded rather than binned into consensus sequences. CDR3 identification, clonotype clustering and error correction used MiTCR with a Q25 quality threshold and the strictest error-elimination algorithm. A nonparametric unseen species model with Euler transformation was used to estimate a lower bound on total TCR beta diversity. Clones were called with MiXCR by TCRdb after fastp trimmed the public reads at Q25, and only in-frame beta chains were retained. Identical CDR3 protein sequences are pooled into one entry, listed with their most common genes and DNA. TCRdb, rather than the study authors, made the V and J calls. The sample table holds some 1.5 million distinct CDR3 sequences, of which about 28% were seen once. The ten most abundant clones make up about 7.7% of the sample.

Donors were under 40 systemically healthy Caucasian individuals from Russia aged roughly 6 to 95 years. Each donor gave ten milliliters of peripheral blood, collected into EDTA-treated Vacutainer tubes. PBMCs were isolated by Ficoll-Paque density-gradient centrifugation, with at least 7 million obtained per sample. Total RNA, at least 6 micrograms per sample, was extracted from PBMCs with Trizol reagent. The percentages of naive CD45RAhigh/CD27high T cells were determined by flow cytometry on a PBMC aliquot from every donor. Results the study describes overall, beyond this receptor: Estimates of total diversity from one million sequenced T cells were regarded as lower bounds and underestimates. Observed TCR beta diversity per million T cells fell roughly linearly with age, and a significant reduction was already apparent by age about 38. A strong correlation was found between observed TCR beta diversity and the percentage of naive T cells measured by flow cytometry. Donor CMV infection status was unknown, potentially confounding age-related changes in expanded clonotypes. Compared with the aged group, the long-lived group had more naive CD4+ T cells, fewer expanded clones and increased TCR diversity, suggesting age selection. Bulk unsorted PBMC profiling prevented conclusive comparison of naive and antigen-experienced compartments.

Sequencing used blood. The sequence was collected from a woman in her thirties in good health.

The CDR3 reads as follows: CASTAGTGGSFGGYTF. The sequenced DNA: TGTGCCAGCACCGCCGGGACAGGGGGCTCTTTCGGCGGCTACACCTTC. In this chain, TRBV12-3 or TRBV12-4 is recombined with TRBJ1-2, and 12 junctional nucleotides match TRBD1. For this chain, trimming is 7 bases at the V end and 8 bases at the J end, and the number of junction bases without a gene match is 14. Its CDR3 holds 16 amino acids, cysteine through phenylalanine. Left in the record is the CDR3 DNA by itself, 48 bases read in frame from the first base.